This T cell receptor beta chain stems from a study of T cells after yellow fever vaccination. As for the study in general: SMART-Seq v4 Ultra Low Input prepared libraries from low-cell fractions.

TCRdb re-analysed the 5' RACE reads in MiXCR, keeping a single row per CDR3 protein. The sample has fewer than 500,000 distinct CDR3 sequences, approximately 18% seen once. Only a few counts were recorded for this clonotype. CDR1 KGHSY and CDR2 FQNENV come from the germline V gene. The CDR3 runs 15 residues. Trimming stripped 2 bases from V and 3 bases from J, with 11 bases between. The TCR sequence derives from a man in his late teens or twenties who received the YFV17D yellow fever vaccine. This sequence joins TRBV16 and TRBJ1-5, with no clear D. Sequenced here: PBMCs, sampled before the yellow fever booster vaccination. The CDR3 DNA is TGTGCCAGCAGCCAAAGCGAAAGGGCCAATCAGCCCCAGCATTTT. Translating it yields CASSQSERANQPQHF.